This T cell receptor beta chain was captured by sequencing in a study of cytomegalovirus exposure and HLA in healthy donors. The germline gives CDR1 SQVTM, CDR2 ANQGSEA. The CDR3 loop spans 13 amino acids. V lost 6 bases, J lost 5 bases, and 7 bases stayed unmatched. As for this clone: Its specificity is not known.

60 Vbeta and 13 Jbeta primers were used in PCR. Sequencing was performed with immunoSEQ multiplex PCR; in TCRdb, only in-frame clones are kept and a portion is missing. The data contain roughly 100,000 clones, approximately 70% of them singletons. General study findings and limits: A later analysis associated 15,000 or so TCR beta sequences with HLA alleles at a 0.05 false discovery rate.

The origin of this receptor is a boy aged 5-17 years in good health and CMV-seronegative. Source material: PBMCs. J is TRBJ2-7 and V is TRBV29-1; TRBD1 matches at 10 bases. The CDR3 region is CSVRQGAPHEQYF. CDR3 nucleotide sequence: TGCAGCGTGAGACAGGGGGCCCCCCACGAGCAGTACTTC.